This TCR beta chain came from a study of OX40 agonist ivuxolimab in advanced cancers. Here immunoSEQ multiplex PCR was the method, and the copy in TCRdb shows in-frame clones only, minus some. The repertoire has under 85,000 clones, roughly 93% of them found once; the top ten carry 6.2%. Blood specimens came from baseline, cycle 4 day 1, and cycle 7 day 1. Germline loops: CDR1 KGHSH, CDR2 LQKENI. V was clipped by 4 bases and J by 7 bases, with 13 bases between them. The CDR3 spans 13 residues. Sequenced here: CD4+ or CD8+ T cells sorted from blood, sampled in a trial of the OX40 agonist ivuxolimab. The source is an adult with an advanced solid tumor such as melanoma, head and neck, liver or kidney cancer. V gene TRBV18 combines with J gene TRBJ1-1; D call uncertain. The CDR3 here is CASSLPGSIEAFF. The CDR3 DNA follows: TGTGCCAGCTCACTCCCCGGGAGCATTGAAGCTTTCTTT.